Presented here are 18 T cell receptor beta chains from one specimen sequenced in a study of cytomegalovirus exposure and HLA in healthy donors. TCRdb's copy holds only in-frame clones and misses some; the assay was immunoSEQ multiplex PCR. This sample has some 150,000 clones, with 88% found just once. Source material: PBMCs. These receptor sequences come from a woman aged 18-29 years in good health and CMV-seropositive.

This clone has a handful of counts. The gene calls are TRBV28 and TRBJ2-7, with D maybe TRBD2 (6 bases). The CDR3 is 13 amino acids. V lost 2 bases, J lost 3 bases, and 8 bases lay in between. Germline CDR1 and CDR2: MDHEN and SYDVKM. Here the CDR3 reads CASSLAGRYEQYF. The CDR3 DNA reads as TGTGCCAGCAGTTTAGCGGGACGCTACGAGCAGTACTTC.

CDR3 sequence: CASSISGRPYNEQFF. The CDR3 bases are TGTGCCAGCAGCATCAGCGGGAGGCCTTACAATGAGCAGTTCTTC. The V call is TRBV7-2, the J call TRBJ2-1; 9 bases are a match to TRBD2. This CDR3 has 15 amino acids. Germline V gives CDR1 SGHTA, CDR2 FQGNSA. V was pared by 5 bases and J by 4 bases, with 6 bases of the junction left unmatched.

This chain joins TRBV7-2 and TRBJ1-1, with 8 bases identical to TRBD1. Trimming took 8 bases from V and 2 from J; bases not matched to a gene: 4. CDR3 size: 13 residues. The germline CDR1 and CDR2 sequences are SGHTA and FQGNSA. The DNA of the CDR3 is TGTGCCAGCCTCAGGGGGCTCAACACTGAAGCTTTCTTT. As protein: CASLRGLNTEAFF.

CDR3 coding DNA: TGTGCCAGCAGTCCCGGGACAGAACATGGCTACACCTTC. It specifies CASSPGTEHGYTF. The V call is TRBV5-4, the J call TRBJ1-2; 7 bases are shared with TRBD1. The CDR3 is 13 amino acids. CDR1 SGHNT and CDR2 YYREEE come from the germline V gene (reference sequence). With 5 bases clipped from V and 6 bases from J, the junction kept 7 bases outside the gene matches. Using reference TRBV5-4 and TRBJ1-2 for the parts outside the CDR3, the full variable domain is ETGVTQSPTHLIKTRGQQVTLRCSSQSGHNTVSWYQQALGQGPQFIFQYYREEENGRGNFPPRFSGLQFPNYSSELNVNALELDDSALYLCASSPGTEHGYTFGSGTRLTVV.

The chain has TRBV6-5 and TRBJ1-1; perhaps TRBD1 as D (5 bases). Trimming cost V 0 bases and J 2 bases, with 10 bases left between them. The germline CDR1 and CDR2 sequences are MNHEY and SVGAGI. The CDR3 sequence is 15 residues long. The CDR3 nucleotides are TGTGCCAGCAGTTACTCCCGGAGGGGAAACACTGAAGCTTTCTTT. Translation: CASSYSRRGNTEAFF.

This rearrangement joins TRBV28 to TRBJ1-5; D uncertain. V was pared by 8 bases and J by 7 bases, with 12 bases between. The V gene's germline CDR1 is MDHEN and CDR2 SYDVKM. The CDR3 consists of 12 residues. CDR3 in DNA: TGTGCCAGCGGCTCTCCTGCCCAGCCCCAGCATTTT. Its translation is CASGSPAQPQHF.

V and J are TRBV7-8 and TRBJ1-2; TRBD1 matches 10 bases. Germline V gives CDR1 SGHVS, CDR2 FQNEAQ. With V trimmed by 5 bases and J by 6 bases, 12 bases remained unmatched. The CDR3 sequence is 16 residues long. The CDR3 sequence is CASSRRGQGTANGYTF. The CDR3 DNA reads as TGTGCCAGCAGCCGTCGGGGACAGGGGACGGCTAATGGCTACACCTTC.

The chain carries TRBV7-2 and TRBJ1-5; weak D call: TRBD1 (6 bases). CDR1 is SGHTA, CDR2 FQGNSA, per germline. V dropped 0 bases and J dropped 11 bases, with 17 bases sitting between them. The CDR3 sequence is 15 residues long. The CDR3 nucleotides read TGTGCCAGCAGCTTAGCTACAGGGTGGAAGGGGGCCCAGCATTTT. Its protein is CASSLATGWKGAQHF. Full variable domain (missing parts from reference TRBV7-2 and TRBJ1-5): GAGVSQSPSNKVTEKGKDVELRCDPISGHTALYWYRQSLGQGLEFLIYFQGNSAPDKSGLPSDRFSAERTGGSVSTLTIQRTQQEDSAVYLCASSLATGWKGAQHFGDGTRLSIL.

The chain uses TRBV11-2 and TRBJ2-3; 8 bases match TRBD2. With 4 bases clipped from V and 6 bases from J, the junction kept 6 bases outside the gene matches. The CDR3 is 14 amino acids. CDR1 and CDR2 (germline): SGHAT, FQNNGV. CDR3 region: CASSSSGGKDTQYF. The CDR3 DNA is TGTGCCAGCAGCTCAAGCGGGGGAAAGGATACGCAGTATTTT.

The chain employs TRBV6-1 and TRBJ1-2, with D maybe TRBD1 (6 bases). The V gene lost 0 bases and the J gene lost 4 bases, with 12 bases spanning the gap. This CDR3 contains 15 residues. The germline V gene has CDR1 MNHNS and CDR2 SASEGT. The CDR3 region has the DNA TGTGCCAGCAGTGAAGCGCTACAGGGATCCTATGGCTACACCTTC. Translating gives CASSEALQGSYGYTF.

This clone has a single count. The J gene is TRBJ1-6, the V gene TRBV6-1, with 8 bases lining up with TRBD1. The germline V gene has CDR1 MNHNS and CDR2 SASEGT. CDR3 length: 15 residues. Trimming took 3 bases from V and 7 from J; bases not matched to a gene: 5. CDR3 sequence (DNA): TGTGCCAGCAGTGAGGGGGCAGGGGGCAATTCACCCCTCCACTTT. It yields the protein CASSEGAGGNSPLHF.

As DNA, the CDR3 is TGTGCCTGGAGTTTATGGGGGCGAGGCACTGAAGCTTTCTTT. Amino acid sequence: CAWSLWGRGTEAFF. The chain joins TRBV30 to TRBJ1-1; perhaps TRBD1 as D (6 bases). Germline V gene sequence: CDR1 GTSNPN, CDR2 SVGIG (reference sequence). The CDR3 contains 14 residues. V was clipped by 2 bases and J by 4 bases, with 14 bases between them.

This chain joins TRBV30 and TRBJ2-3, with D possibly TRBD2 on 6 matching bases. Germline V gives CDR1 GTSNPN, CDR2 SVGIG (reference sequence). This CDR3 has 12 amino acids. The CDR3 loop reads CALAFMGDTQYF. CDR3 DNA: TGTGCGCTAGCGTTCATGGGGGATACGCAGTATTTT.

The chain employs TRBV29-1 and TRBJ1-2, with a weak D call TRBD1 (6 bases). CDR1 and CDR2 from the germline V gene are SQVTM and ANQGSEA. V was pared by 6 bases and J by 4 bases, with 24 bases between. This CDR3 spans 16 amino acids. In nucleotides, the CDR3 is TGCAGCGTCGCTTTGTTTGCAGGGGCCGATTCCTATGGCTACACCTTC. Translation gives CSVALFAGADSYGYTF.

The genes are TRBV5-4 and TRBJ2-5, with D tentatively TRBD2 (6 bases). The V gene lost 0 bases and the J gene lost 4 bases, with 13 bases spanning the gap. The CDR3 is 15 amino acids. Germline-derived CDR1 and CDR2 are SGHNT and YYREEE (reference sequence). Here the CDR3 reads CASSLDGGVRETQYF. The CDR3 DNA sequence: TGTGCCAGCAGCTTGGACGGCGGGGTCAGAGAGACCCAGTACTTC.

The CDR3 sequence is CASSQDGNRKYEQYF. CDR3 in DNA: TGCGCCAGCAGCCAAGATGGGAACAGGAAATACGAGCAGTACTTC. The chain couples TRBV4-1 to TRBJ2-7; D may be TRBD1 (5 bases). The CDR3 extends over 15 amino acids. Germline values: CDR1 MGHRA, CDR2 YSYEKL. V was cut by 0 bases and J by 4 bases, with 13 bases left in between.

This clone came up once. This chain links TRBV4-3 with TRBJ2-3; a possible D gene is TRBD1 (5 bases). V was pared by 4 bases and J by 1 base, with 12 bases between. Germline V lookup: CDR1 LGHNA, CDR2 YSLEER. The CDR3 runs to 15 residues. CDR3 nucleotides: TGCGCCAGCAGCCCTGGGGCTGCTGGCACAGATACGCAGTATTTT. Translation: CASSPGAAGTDTQYF.

The chain has TRBV30 and TRBJ2-7; the match to TRBD2 covers 7 bases. Germline trimming cut 8 bases from V and 2 bases from J; bases unmatched to any gene: 9. Germline V lookup: CDR1 GTSNPN, CDR2 SVGIG (reference sequence). The CDR3 totals 13 residues. The CDR3 coding sequence is TGTGCCCAGAGCCGGGGACTACCCTACGAGCAGTACTTC. This codes for CAQSRGLPYEQYF.